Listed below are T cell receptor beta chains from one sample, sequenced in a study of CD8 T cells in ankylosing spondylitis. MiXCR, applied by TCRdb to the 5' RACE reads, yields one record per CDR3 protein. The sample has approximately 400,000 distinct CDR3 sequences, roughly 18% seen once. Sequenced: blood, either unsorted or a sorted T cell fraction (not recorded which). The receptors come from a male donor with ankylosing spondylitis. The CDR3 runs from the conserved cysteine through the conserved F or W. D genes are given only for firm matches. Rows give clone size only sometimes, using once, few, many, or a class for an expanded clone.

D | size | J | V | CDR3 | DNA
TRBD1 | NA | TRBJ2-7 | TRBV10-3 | CATNLQGADEQYF | TGTGCCACTAATTTACAGGGGGCGGACGAGCAGTACTTC
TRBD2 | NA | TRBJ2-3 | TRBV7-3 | CASSPIAGVADTQYF | TGTGCCAGCAGCCCAATAGCGGGAGTCGCAGATACGCAGTATTTT
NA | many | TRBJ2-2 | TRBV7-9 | CASSFHNTGELFF | TGTGCCAGCAGCTTTCACAACACCGGGGAGCTGTTTTTT
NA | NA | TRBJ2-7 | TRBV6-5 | CASSYDRVLYEQYF | TGTGCCAGCAGTTACGATCGAGTCCTATACGAGCAGTACTTC
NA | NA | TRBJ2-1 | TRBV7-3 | CASSPAPTDYNEQFF | TGTGCCAGCAGCCCAGCCCCGACGGATTACAATGAGCAGTTCTTC
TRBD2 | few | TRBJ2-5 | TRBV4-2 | CASSQDLDGLAGVRPQYF | TGTGCCAGCAGCCAAGATCTTGATGGACTAGCGGGAGTTAGGCCCCAGTACTTC
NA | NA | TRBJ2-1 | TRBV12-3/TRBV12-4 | CASSPPAGEQFF | TGTGCCAGCAGCCCCCCGGCGGGTGAGCAGTTCTTC
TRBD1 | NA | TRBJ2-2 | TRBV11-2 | CTSSFSGTGGTGELFF | TGTACCAGCAGCTTCTCCGGGACAGGTGGCACCGGGGAGCTGTTTTTT
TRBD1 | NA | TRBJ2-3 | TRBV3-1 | CASSHLGTGRTDTQYF | TGTGCCAGCAGCCATCTCGGGACAGGGCGGACAGATACGCAGTATTTT
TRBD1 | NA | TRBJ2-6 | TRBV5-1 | CASSFGTGSFSGANVLTF | TGCGCCAGCAGCTTCGGGACAGGGAGCTTCTCTGGGGCCAACGTCCTGACTTTC
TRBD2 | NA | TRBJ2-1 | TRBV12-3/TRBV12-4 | CASSLIGQRETPYNEQFF | TGTGCCAGCAGTTTGATTGGACAGCGGGAGACCCCCTACAATGAGCAGTTCTTC
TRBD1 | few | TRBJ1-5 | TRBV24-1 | CATSDGGQGPNQPQHF | TGTGCCACCAGTGATGGGGGACAGGGACCGAATCAGCCCCAGCATTTT
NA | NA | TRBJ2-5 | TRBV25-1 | CASSVQRQFQETQYF | TGTGCCAGCAGTGTTCAGCGGCAGTTCCAAGAGACCCAGTACTTC
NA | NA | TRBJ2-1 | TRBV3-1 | CASSQVMSSYNEQFF | TGTGCCAGCAGCCAAGTCATGAGCTCCTACAATGAGCAGTTCTTC
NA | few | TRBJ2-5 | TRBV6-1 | CASIEGVDRVGETQYF | TGTGCCAGCATAGAGGGCGTGGACCGTGTTGGCGAGACCCAGTACTTC
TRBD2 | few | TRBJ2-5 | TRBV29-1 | CSVASGGETQYF | TGCAGCGTTGCTAGCGGGGGAGAGACCCAGTACTTC
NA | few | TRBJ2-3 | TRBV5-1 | CASSSYLGADTQYF | TGCGCCAGCAGCTCTTACCTAGGGGCAGATACGCAGTATTTT
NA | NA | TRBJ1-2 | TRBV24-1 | CATSDRDFGHGYTF | TGTGCCACCAGTGATCGGGACTTCGGCCATGGCTACACCTTC
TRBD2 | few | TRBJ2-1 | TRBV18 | CASSPTSGGAVNEQFF | TGTGCCAGCTCACCGACTAGCGGGGGGGCCGTCAATGAGCAGTTCTTC
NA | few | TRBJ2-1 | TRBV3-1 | CASSQGGYNEQFF | TGTGCCAGCAGCCAAGGGGGGTACAATGAGCAGTTCTTC
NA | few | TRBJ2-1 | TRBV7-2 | CASSPRAANEQFF | TGTGCCAGCAGCCCCCGGGCCGCCAATGAGCAGTTCTTC
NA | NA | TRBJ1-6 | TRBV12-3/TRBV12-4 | CASSLGFSTPLHF | TGTGCCAGCAGTTTAGGGTTCAGTACACCCCTCCACTTT
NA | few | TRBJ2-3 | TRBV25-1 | CASTPIGGGADTQYF | TGTGCCAGCACACCTATCGGGGGCGGAGCAGATACGCAGTATTTT
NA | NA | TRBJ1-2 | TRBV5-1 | CASSRGHGAVGGYTF | TGCGCCAGCAGCAGGGGACACGGGGCGGTAGGTGGCTACACCTTC
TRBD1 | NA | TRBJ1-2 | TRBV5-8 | CASSNTDRTGYGYTF | TGTGCCAGCAGCAACACGGATAGGACAGGGTATGGCTACACCTTC
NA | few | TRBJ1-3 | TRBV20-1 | CSARLGRNSGNTIYF | TGCAGTGCCAGGCTGGGACGCAACTCTGGAAACACCATATATTTT
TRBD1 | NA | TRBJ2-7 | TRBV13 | CASSPTDRASSYEQYF | TGTGCCAGCAGCCCCACGGACAGGGCTAGCTCCTACGAGCAGTACTTC
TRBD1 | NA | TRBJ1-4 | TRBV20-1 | CSARTGSNEKLFF | TGCAGTGCCCGGACAGGGAGTAATGAAAAACTGTTTTTT
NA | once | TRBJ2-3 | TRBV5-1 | CASKASGTDTQYF | TGCGCCAGCAAAGCTAGCGGCACAGATACGCAGTATTTT
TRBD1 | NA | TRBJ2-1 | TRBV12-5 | CASGLNRDSNEQFF | TGTGCTAGTGGTTTGAACCGGGACAGCAATGAGCAGTTCTTC
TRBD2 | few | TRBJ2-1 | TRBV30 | CAWSEEGGVQFF | TGTGCCTGGAGTGAGGAGGGAGGGGTGCAGTTCTTC
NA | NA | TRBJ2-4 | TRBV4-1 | CASSHRGDITEEEYF | TGCGCCAGCAGCCACAGAGGGGATATAACCGAAGAGGAGTACTTC
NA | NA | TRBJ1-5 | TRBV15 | CATSRKSTFRNQPQHF | TGTGCCACCAGCAGAAAGTCAACGTTTCGCAATCAGCCCCAGCATTTT
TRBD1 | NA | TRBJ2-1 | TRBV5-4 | CASSAGTVEYNEQFF | TGTGCCAGCAGCGCCGGGACAGTAGAATACAATGAGCAGTTCTTC
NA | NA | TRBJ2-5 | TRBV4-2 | CASSQDDRQETQYF | TGTGCCAGCAGCCAAGATGACCGGCAAGAGACCCAGTACTTC
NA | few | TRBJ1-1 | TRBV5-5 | CASSPLVRGSGAFF | TGTGCCAGCAGCCCGCTCGTGAGAGGCTCTGGGGCTTTCTTT
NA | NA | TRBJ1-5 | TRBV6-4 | CASSAQDGFSNQPQHF | TGTGCCAGCAGTGCTCAGGACGGATTCAGCAATCAGCCCCAGCATTTT
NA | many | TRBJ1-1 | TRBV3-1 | CASSQARSAVEAFF | TGTGCCAGCAGCCAAGCTCGCAGCGCCGTCGAAGCTTTCTTT
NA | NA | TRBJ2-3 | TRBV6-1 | CASTRGDLYADTQYF | TGTGCCAGCACACGCGGGGACCTTTACGCGGATACGCAGTATTTT
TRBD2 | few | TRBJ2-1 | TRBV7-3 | CASSLLGGEQFF | TGTGCCAGCAGCTTATTGGGGGGGGAGCAGTTCTTC
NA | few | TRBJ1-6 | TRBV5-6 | CASSFGAGYNSPLHF | TGTGCCAGCAGCTTTGGTGCAGGGTACAATTCACCCCTCCACTTT
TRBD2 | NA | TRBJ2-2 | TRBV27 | CARSTLAGAGTGELFF | TGTGCCAGGAGTACACTAGCGGGAGCGGGCACCGGGGAGCTGTTTTTT
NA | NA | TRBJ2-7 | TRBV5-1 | CASSTTQAGEQYF | TGCGCCAGCAGCACAACTCAAGCGGGCGAGCAGTACTTC
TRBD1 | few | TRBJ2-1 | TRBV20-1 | CSPEGQGAYNEQFF | TGCAGCCCCGAGGGACAGGGGGCCTACAATGAGCAGTTCTTC
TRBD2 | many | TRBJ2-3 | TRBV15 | CATSRELPTPKRETDTQYF | TGTGCCACCAGCAGAGAGTTGCCCACACCCAAGCGGGAGACAGATACGCAGTATTTT
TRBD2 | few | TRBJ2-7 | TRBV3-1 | CASSQEGPTSGNVRYEQYF | TGTGCCAGCAGCCAAGAGGGGCCGACTAGCGGAAATGTGCGGTACGAGCAGTACTTC
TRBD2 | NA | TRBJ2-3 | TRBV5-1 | CASSRGTSGGAPSTDTQYF | TGCGCCAGCAGCCGCGGGACTAGCGGGGGGGCCCCTAGCACAGATACGCAGTATTTT
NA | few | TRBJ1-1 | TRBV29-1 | CSAQENTEAFF | TGCAGCGCCCAGGAGAACACTGAAGCTTTCTTT
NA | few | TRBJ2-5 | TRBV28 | CASTPDTGTGETQYF | TGTGCCAGCACGCCGGACACAGGGACTGGAGAGACCCAGTACTTC
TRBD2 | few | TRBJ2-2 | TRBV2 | CASTSGRVGTGELFF | TGTGCCAGCACTAGCGGGAGGGTCGGTACCGGGGAGCTGTTTTTT
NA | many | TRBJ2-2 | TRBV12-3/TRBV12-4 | CASSPTQGFAGELFF | TGTGCCAGCAGTCCTACCCAGGGTTTCGCCGGGGAGCTGTTTTTT
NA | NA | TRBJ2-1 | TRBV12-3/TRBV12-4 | CASTPSDNEQFF | TGTGCCAGCACCCCATCCGACAATGAGCAGTTCTTC
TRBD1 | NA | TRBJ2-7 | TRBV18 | CASSLRQGDEQYF | TGTGCCAGCTCACTACGCCAGGGGGACGAGCAGTACTTC
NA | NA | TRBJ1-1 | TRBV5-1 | CASSFRGWNTEAFF | TGCGCCAGCAGCTTCAGGGGTTGGAACACTGAAGCTTTCTTT
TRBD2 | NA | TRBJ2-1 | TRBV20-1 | CSATSGRAGDEQFF | TGCAGTGCAACTAGCGGGAGGGCCGGCGATGAGCAGTTCTTC